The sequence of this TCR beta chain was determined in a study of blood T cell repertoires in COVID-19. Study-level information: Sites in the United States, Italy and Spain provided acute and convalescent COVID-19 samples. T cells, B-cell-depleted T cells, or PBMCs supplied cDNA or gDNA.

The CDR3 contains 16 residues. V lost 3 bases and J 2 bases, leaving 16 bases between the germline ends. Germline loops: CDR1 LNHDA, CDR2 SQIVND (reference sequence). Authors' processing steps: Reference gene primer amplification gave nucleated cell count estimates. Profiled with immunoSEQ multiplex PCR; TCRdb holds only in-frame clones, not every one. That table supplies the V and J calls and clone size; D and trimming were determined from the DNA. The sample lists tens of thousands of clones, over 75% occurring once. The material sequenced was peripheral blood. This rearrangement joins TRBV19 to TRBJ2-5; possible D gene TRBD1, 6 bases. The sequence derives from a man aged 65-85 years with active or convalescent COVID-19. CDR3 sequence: CASSITSLGGQETQYF. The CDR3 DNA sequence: TGTGCCAGTAGTATTACCTCTCTAGGGGGACAAGAGACCCAGTACTTC.